Sequencing of this T cell receptor beta chain was carried out in a study of T cells in Graves' hyperthyroidism and ophthalmopathy. Trimming removed 5 bases from V and 5 bases from J; junction bases left unmatched: 7. The germline V gene encodes CDR1 SGHNT and CDR2 YYREEE (reference sequence). The CDR3 is 14 amino acids. Any patient presenting with uncontrolled infection, other autoimmune disease, pregnancy or lactation was left out. The blood specimen was taken at initial hyperthyroidism diagnosis, before any ophthalmopathy symptoms. Authors of the study amplified TCR beta CDR3 regions from RNA transcripts. In the first-round RT-PCR of the TCR CDR3, the HTBI primer set was used. TCRdb re-derived calls from the multiplex PCR reads in MiXCR, one entry per CDR3 protein. The sample carries under 350,000 distinct CDR3 sequences, less than 30% recorded once. This clonotype was recorded many times.

The sequenced sample was blood. The V gene is TRBV5-4, the J gene TRBJ2-1; TRBD2 matches at 7 bases. The TCR originated in a middle-aged man with Graves' hyperthyroidism that later progressed to Graves' ophthalmopathy. The CDR3 loop reads CASRAGLVDNEQFF. For the CDR3, the DNA is TGTGCCAGCAGGGCCGGACTAGTCGACAATGAGCAGTTCTTC. Using reference TRBV5-4 and TRBJ2-1 for the parts outside the CDR3, the full variable domain is ETGVTQSPTHLIKTRGQQVTLRCSSQSGHNTVSWYQQALGQGPQFIFQYYREEENGRGNFPPRFSGLQFPNYSSELNVNALELDDSALYLCASRAGLVDNEQFFGPGTRLTVL.